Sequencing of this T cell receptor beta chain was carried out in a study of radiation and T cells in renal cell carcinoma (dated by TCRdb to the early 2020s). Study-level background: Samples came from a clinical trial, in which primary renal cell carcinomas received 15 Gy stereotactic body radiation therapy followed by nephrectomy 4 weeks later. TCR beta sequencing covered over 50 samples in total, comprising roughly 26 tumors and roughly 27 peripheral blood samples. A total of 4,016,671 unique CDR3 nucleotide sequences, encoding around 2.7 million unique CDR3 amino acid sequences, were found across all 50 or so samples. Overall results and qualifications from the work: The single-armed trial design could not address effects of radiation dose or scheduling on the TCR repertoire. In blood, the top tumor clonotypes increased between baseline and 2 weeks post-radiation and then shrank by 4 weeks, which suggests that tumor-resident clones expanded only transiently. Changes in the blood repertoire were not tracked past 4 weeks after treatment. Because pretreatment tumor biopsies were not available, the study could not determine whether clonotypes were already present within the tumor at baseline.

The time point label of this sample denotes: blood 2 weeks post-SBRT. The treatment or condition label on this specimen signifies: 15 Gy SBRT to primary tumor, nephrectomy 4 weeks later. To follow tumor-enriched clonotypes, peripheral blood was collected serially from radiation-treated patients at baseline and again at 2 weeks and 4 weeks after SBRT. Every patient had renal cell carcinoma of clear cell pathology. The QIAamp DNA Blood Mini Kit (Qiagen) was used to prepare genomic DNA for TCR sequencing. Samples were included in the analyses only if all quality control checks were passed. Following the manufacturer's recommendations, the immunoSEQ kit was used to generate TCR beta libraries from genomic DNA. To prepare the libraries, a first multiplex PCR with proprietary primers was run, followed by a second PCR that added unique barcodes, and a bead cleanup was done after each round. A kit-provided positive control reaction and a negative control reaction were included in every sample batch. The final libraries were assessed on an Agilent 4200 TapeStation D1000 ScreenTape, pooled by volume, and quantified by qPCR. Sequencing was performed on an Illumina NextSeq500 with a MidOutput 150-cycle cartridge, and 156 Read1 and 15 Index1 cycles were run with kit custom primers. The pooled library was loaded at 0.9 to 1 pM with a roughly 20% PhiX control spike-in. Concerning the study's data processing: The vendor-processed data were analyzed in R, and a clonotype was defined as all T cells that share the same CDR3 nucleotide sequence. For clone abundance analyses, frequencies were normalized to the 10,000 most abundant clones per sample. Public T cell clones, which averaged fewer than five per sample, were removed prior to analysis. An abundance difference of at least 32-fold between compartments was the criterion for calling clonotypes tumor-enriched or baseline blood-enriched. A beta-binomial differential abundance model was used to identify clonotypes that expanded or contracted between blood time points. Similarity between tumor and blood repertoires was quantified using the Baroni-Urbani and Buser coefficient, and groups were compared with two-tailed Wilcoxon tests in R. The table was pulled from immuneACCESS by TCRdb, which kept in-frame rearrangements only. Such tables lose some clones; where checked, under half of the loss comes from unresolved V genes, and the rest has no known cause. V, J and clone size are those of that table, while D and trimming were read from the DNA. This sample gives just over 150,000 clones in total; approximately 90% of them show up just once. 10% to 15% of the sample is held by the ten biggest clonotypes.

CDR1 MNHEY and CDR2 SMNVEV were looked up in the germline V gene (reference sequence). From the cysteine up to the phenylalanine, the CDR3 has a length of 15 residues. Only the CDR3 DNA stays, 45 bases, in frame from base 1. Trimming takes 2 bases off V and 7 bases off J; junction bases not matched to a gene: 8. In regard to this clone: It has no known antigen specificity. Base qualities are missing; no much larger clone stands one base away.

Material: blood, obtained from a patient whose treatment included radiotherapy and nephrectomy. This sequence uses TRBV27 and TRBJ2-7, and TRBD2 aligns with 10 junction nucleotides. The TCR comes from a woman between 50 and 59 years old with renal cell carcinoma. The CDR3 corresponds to CASSLSGGAFGEQYF. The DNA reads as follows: TGTGCCAGCAGTTTAAGCGGGGGGGCCTTCGGGGAGCAGTACTTC.